This is a list of T cell receptor beta chains from one sample in a study of OX40 agonist ivuxolimab in advanced cancers. The table came from immunoSEQ multiplex PCR; TCRdb's copy has only in-frame clones and leaves some out. Among about 46,000 clones listed, 70% to 85% were seen once. The sample was CD4+ or CD8+ T cells sorted from blood, taken in a trial of the OX40 agonist ivuxolimab. These receptors all come from an adult with an advanced solid tumor such as melanoma, head and neck, liver or kidney cancer. Each CDR3 is given with its conserved first and last residue. D genes are given only for firm matches. Where a row states a size, it is once, few, many or the class of an expanded clone; other rows omit it.

j_call: TRBJ2-5; v_call: TRBV10-3; clone_size: -; d_call: -; cdr3_length: 11; cdr3_nt: TGTGCCATCAGTGAAAGAGAGACCCAGTACTTC; cdr3_aa: CAISERETQYF
j_call: TRBJ2-5; v_call: TRBV30; clone_size: -; d_call: -; cdr3_length: 14; cdr3_nt: TGTGCCCGGGGGGGAGGACAGGCAACGGAGACCCAGTACTTC; cdr3_aa: CARGGGQATETQYF
j_call: TRBJ1-2; v_call: TRBV30; clone_size: -; d_call: -; cdr3_length: 11; cdr3_nt: TGTGCCTGGGCCCAGTTCCACGGCTACACCTTC; cdr3_aa: CAWAQFHGYTF
j_call: TRBJ2-3; v_call: TRBV5-6; clone_size: -; d_call: TRBD2; cdr3_length: 15; cdr3_nt: TGTGCCAGCAGCTTAATAGCGGGGGGCTCACCCCCGCAGTATTTT; cdr3_aa: CASSLIAGGSPPQYF
j_call: TRBJ2-2; v_call: TRBV5-1; clone_size: once; d_call: -; cdr3_length: 14; cdr3_nt: TGCGCCAGCAGCTTGGAAGGGTCCTTCGGGGAGCTGTTTTTT; cdr3_aa: CASSLEGSFGELFF
j_call: TRBJ2-1; v_call: TRBV18; clone_size: -; d_call: -; cdr3_length: 13; cdr3_nt: TGTGCCAGCTCACCACTAAGCGGCAATGAGCAGTTCTTC; cdr3_aa: CASSPLSGNEQFF
j_call: TRBJ1-2; v_call: TRBV5-5; clone_size: -; d_call: TRBD1; cdr3_length: 16; cdr3_nt: TGTGCCAGCAGCTTGGTAGACACAGGGGGCGCGCATGGCTACACCTTC; cdr3_aa: CASSLVDTGGAHGYTF
j_call: TRBJ2-7; v_call: TRBV6-1; clone_size: -; d_call: -; cdr3_length: 13; cdr3_nt: TGTGCCAGCAGTTCACCCGGATCCTACGAGCAGTACTTC; cdr3_aa: CASSSPGSYEQYF
j_call: TRBJ2-7; v_call: TRBV2; clone_size: once; d_call: -; cdr3_length: 14; cdr3_nt: TGTGCCAGCAGTCAAAAATCCTTTGGGGGGGAGCAGTACTTC; cdr3_aa: CASSQKSFGGEQYF
j_call: TRBJ2-7; v_call: TRBV4-1; clone_size: -; d_call: -; cdr3_length: 13; cdr3_nt: TGCGCCAGCAGCCAGGGGAACCTAGGTGAGCAGTACTTC; cdr3_aa: CASSQGNLGEQYF
j_call: TRBJ1-6; v_call: TRBV29-1; clone_size: -; d_call: -; cdr3_length: 13; cdr3_nt: TGCAGCGCCGCGGACAGCGATAATTCACCCCTCCACTTT; cdr3_aa: CSAADSDNSPLHF
j_call: TRBJ2-2; v_call: TRBV7-2; clone_size: -; d_call: -; cdr3_length: 16; cdr3_nt: TGTGCCAGCAGCTTTGGCGGGGGCCGGAACACCGGGGAGCTGTTTTTT; cdr3_aa: CASSFGGGRNTGELFF
j_call: TRBJ1-6; v_call: TRBV27; clone_size: -; d_call: -; cdr3_length: 14; cdr3_nt: TGTGCCAGCAGTTTAAGGTCCCTTAATTCACCCCTCCACTTT; cdr3_aa: CASSLRSLNSPLHF
j_call: TRBJ2-5; v_call: TRBV2; clone_size: -; d_call: TRBD2; cdr3_length: 14; cdr3_nt: TGTGCCAGCGGCGGGACTAGAGTCGAGGAGACCCAGTACTTC; cdr3_aa: CASGGTRVEETQYF
j_call: TRBJ1-2; v_call: TRBV14; clone_size: -; d_call: -; cdr3_length: 14; cdr3_nt: TGTGCCAGCAGCCAAGATGGCCGGATTTATGGCTACACCTTC; cdr3_aa: CASSQDGRIYGYTF
j_call: TRBJ2-5; v_call: TRBV5-1; clone_size: -; d_call: -; cdr3_length: 14; cdr3_nt: TGCGCCAGCAGCTTGGGGGGCTGGGAAGAGACCCAGTACTTC; cdr3_aa: CASSLGGWEETQYF
j_call: TRBJ1-1; v_call: TRBV18; clone_size: -; d_call: -; cdr3_length: 17; cdr3_nt: TGTGCCAGCTCACCACCGATTTGGCACACTAGTCACACTGAAGCTTTCTTT; cdr3_aa: CASSPPIWHTSHTEAFF
j_call: TRBJ2-3; v_call: TRBV5-6; clone_size: -; d_call: -; cdr3_length: 13; cdr3_nt: TGTGCCAGCAGTCCTACAGGGATAGATACGCAGTATTTT; cdr3_aa: CASSPTGIDTQYF
j_call: TRBJ1-3; v_call: TRBV9; clone_size: -; d_call: -; cdr3_length: 16; cdr3_nt: TGTGCCAGCAGCGAAGGGGCGCAGGCCTCTGGAAACACCATATATTTT; cdr3_aa: CASSEGAQASGNTIYF
j_call: TRBJ1-2; v_call: TRBV4-1; clone_size: -; d_call: -; cdr3_length: 13; cdr3_nt: TGCGCCAGCAGCGAGGATGCTAACTATGGCTACACCTTC; cdr3_aa: CASSEDANYGYTF
j_call: TRBJ1-2; v_call: TRBV9; clone_size: -; d_call: -; cdr3_length: 14; cdr3_nt: TGTGCCAGCAGCCCTCGAGGAGCGATCTATGGCTACACCTTC; cdr3_aa: CASSPRGAIYGYTF
j_call: TRBJ1-5; v_call: TRBV27; clone_size: -; d_call: -; cdr3_length: 14; cdr3_nt: TGTGCCAGCAGTTTGGGTGCAGGGGTAGGGCCCCAGCATTTT; cdr3_aa: CASSLGAGVGPQHF
j_call: TRBJ2-3; v_call: TRBV10-3; clone_size: -; d_call: TRBD2; cdr3_length: 15; cdr3_nt: TGTGCCATCCGTCCGGGACTAGCGGGGAAAGATACGCAGTATTTT; cdr3_aa: CAIRPGLAGKDTQYF
j_call: TRBJ1-1; v_call: TRBV30; clone_size: few; d_call: -; cdr3_length: 13; cdr3_nt: TGTGCCTGGATCCTCCATGCGAACACTGAAGCTTTCTTT; cdr3_aa: CAWILHANTEAFF
j_call: TRBJ1-2; v_call: TRBV7-9; clone_size: -; d_call: TRBD1; cdr3_length: 17; cdr3_nt: TGTGCCAGCAGCTTCTTAGGGGGCCGGGACCCCCTGGGGAGCTACACCTTC; cdr3_aa: CASSFLGGRDPLGSYTF
j_call: TRBJ2-5; v_call: TRBV18; clone_size: once; d_call: -; cdr3_length: 14; cdr3_nt: TGTGCCAGCTCACCAAATTGGGACCAAGAGACCCAGTACTTC; cdr3_aa: CASSPNWDQETQYF
j_call: TRBJ1-2; v_call: TRBV6-1; clone_size: -; d_call: -; cdr3_length: 14; cdr3_nt: TGTGCCAGCAGTGAGTCGAGGGGCGCTGATGGCTACACCTTC; cdr3_aa: CASSESRGADGYTF